This entry lists 15 T cell receptor beta chains sequenced from one sample in a study of T cells in localized non-small cell lung cancer. The data were produced by immunoSEQ multiplex PCR, yet TCRdb's version contains in-frame clones alone and is incomplete. The sample holds 13,000 or so clones, roughly 89% seen once. Material: peripheral blood mononuclear cells, obtained before any cancer treatment. The receptors were sampled from a man aged 40 to 75 with stage III lung adenocarcinoma.

The rearrangement links TRBV18 to TRBJ1-2; 9 bases match TRBD1. The CDR3 sequence is 16 residues long. The trim removed 1 base at V and 8 bases at J, leaving 11 bases unmatched. Germline V CDR1 and CDR2: KGHSH, LQKENI. CDR3 loop: CASSPQSGTGSEGYTF. The DNA for the CDR3 is TGTGCCAGCTCACCACAGTCCGGGACAGGGTCGGAGGGCTACACCTTC.

The gene calls are TRBV7-8 and TRBJ2-1; 14 nucleotides line up with TRBD2. Germline loops: CDR1 SGHVS, CDR2 FQNEAQ. CDR3 length equals 17 residues. V was pared by 5 bases and J by 7 bases, with 10 bases of the junction left unmatched. In DNA form, the CDR3 reads TGTGCCAGCAGCCACCCGACTAGCGGGAGGGCGAAGAATGAGCAGTTCTTC. It encodes CASSHPTSGRAKNEQFF.

The V and J genes are TRBV11-2 and TRBJ1-1; D remains unclear. This CDR3 has 16 amino acids. Trimming cost V 5 bases and J 7 bases, with 23 bases left between them. The germline V gene has CDR1 SGHAT and CDR2 FQNNGV. The CDR3 DNA follows: TGTGCCAGCAGCGCCGGGCCAGGCGCAAAAATAGTTGAAGCTTTCTTT. It is translated as CASSAGPGAKIVEAFF.

V usage is TRBV2 and J usage is TRBJ2-1, with TRBD1 matching over 11 bases. The germline gives CDR1 SNHLY, CDR2 FYNNEI. The CDR3 has 15 amino acids. Unmatched junction bases numbered 7, after V lost 6 bases and J lost 6 bases. This chain's CDR3 is CASRVGQGAINEQFF. The CDR3 DNA is TGTGCCAGCAGGGTCGGACAGGGGGCCATCAATGAGCAGTTCTTC.

Here the CDR3 DNA reads TGCGCCAGCAGCTTGGTTGCCGCGAACACTGAAGCTTTCTTT. Its translation is CASSLVAANTEAFF. This chain links TRBV5-1 with TRBJ1-1; D remains unclear. The CDR3 sequence is 14 residues long. Germline-derived CDR1 and CDR2 are SGHRS and YFSETQ. V shed 0 bases and J shed 1 base, with 7 bases lying between them.

This sequence joins TRBV7-9 and TRBJ1-4, with no clear D. The germline gives CDR1 SEHNR, CDR2 FQNEAQ (reference sequence). The CDR3 totals 15 residues. The V gene lost 1 base and the J gene lost 8 bases, with 14 bases spanning the gap. CDR3 bases: TGTGCCAGCAGCTTAGGTCCAGTCAAGAGCGAAAAACTGTTTTTT. It encodes CASSLGPVKSEKLFF.

The chain uses TRBV18 and TRBJ2-5; D gene uncertain. Trimming cost V 4 bases and J 5 bases, with 11 bases left between them. Germline V gene sequence: CDR1 KGHSH, CDR2 LQKENI. This CDR3 has 13 amino acids. The CDR3 region is CASSRTSEETQYF. CDR3 nucleotides: TGTGCCAGCTCACGCACGTCCGAGGAGACCCAGTACTTC.

The chain links TRBV7-9 to TRBJ2-7; no clear D. V lost 2 bases, J lost 5 bases, and 10 bases lay in between. Germline loops: CDR1 SEHNR, CDR2 FQNEAQ (reference sequence). The CDR3 extends over 13 amino acids. This CDR3 is CASSLHGMNEQYF. In nucleotides, the CDR3 is TGTGCCAGCAGCTTACATGGGATGAACGAGCAGTACTTC.

The chain carries TRBV4-1 and TRBJ2-2, with D perhaps TRBD1 (6 bases). Germline V lookup: CDR1 MGHRA, CDR2 YSYEKL. Deletions cut 4 bases from V and 6 bases from J, with 12 bases between. This CDR3 has 14 residues. Here the CDR3 DNA reads TGCGCCAGCAGCCCGCTAGAGGGGGCCGGGGAGCTGTTTTTT. Translation: CASSPLEGAGELFF.

This rearrangement joins TRBV14 to TRBJ1-4, with TRBD1 identical over 9 bases. The V gene end was trimmed by 2 bases and the J gene end by 5 bases; junction bases not matched to a gene: 3. The CDR3 covers 15 residues. Germline assignment: CDR1 SGHDN and CDR2 FVKESK. CDR3 residues: CASSQLGTGNEKLFF. The CDR3 nucleotides are TGTGCCAGCAGCCAATTAGGGACAGGGAATGAAAAACTGTTTTTT.

The rearrangement uses TRBV5-1 and TRBJ2-7; the match to TRBD1 covers 9 bases. Germline CDR1 reads SGHRS; CDR2 reads YFSETQ. Losses at the gene ends were 4 bases for V and 6 bases for J; bases not matched to a gene: 8. The CDR3 sequence is 14 residues long. Here the CDR3 reads CASSPPRDRAEQYF. The CDR3 DNA is TGCGCCAGCAGCCCACCCCGGGACAGGGCCGAGCAGTACTTC.

V is TRBV28 and J is TRBJ1-4, with D tentatively TRBD1 (5 bases). The CDR3 consists of 13 residues. The V gene lost 3 bases and the J gene lost 14 bases, with 16 bases spanning the gap. CDR1 and CDR2 from the germline V gene are MDHEN and SYDVKM. CDR3 protein: CASSLPAGVGLFF. As DNA, the CDR3 is TGTGCCAGCAGTTTGCCAGCGGGGGTGGGTCTGTTTTTT.

This sequence joins TRBV28 and TRBJ1-2; D not certain. Trimming removed 7 bases at V and 2 bases at J, with 8 bases between. The CDR3 sequence is 12 residues long. Germline values: CDR1 MDHEN, CDR2 SYDVKM. Here the CDR3 reads CASKHPNYGYTF. The CDR3, as DNA: TGTGCCAGCAAGCACCCCAACTATGGCTACACCTTC.

The V and J genes are TRBV7-3 and TRBJ2-1; D possibly corresponds to TRBD2 (5 bases). V was clipped by 2 bases and J by 2 bases, with 13 bases between them. There are 16 residues in the CDR3. In germline, CDR1 is SGHTA, CDR2 FQGTGA. The CDR3 coding sequence is TGTGCCAGCAGCTTAGACGTTAGCGTTACCTACAATGAGCAGTTCTTC. This gives the protein CASSLDVSVTYNEQFF.

The chain carries TRBV19 and TRBJ1-4, with no clear D. The V gene lost 4 bases and the J gene lost 6 bases, with 18 bases spanning the gap. The CDR3 has 16 residues. CDR1 is LNHDA and CDR2 is SQIVND in the germline V gene (reference sequence). The CDR3 nucleotides are TGTGCCAGTAGTACCGCCGGGGATCCCTACTATGAAAAACTGTTTTTT. Protein product: CASSTAGDPYYEKLFF.